This T cell receptor beta chain was identified during a study of tissue T cells after allogeneic stem cell transplantation. Study-wide points: Tissue-detected TCR repertoire was only partly captured by blood and spleen T cells. The study did not identify alloreactive or antigen-specific tissue TCRs, and some clones might be persisting host cells. Few T cell clones were shared across patients, but motif clusters showed tissue-specific shared signatures.

V shed 6 bases, J shed 4 bases, and the junction held 7 bases outside the gene matches. The germline V gene encodes CDR1 MNHEY and CDR2 SVGAGI. The CDR3 has 15 residues. The repertoire was sequenced with immunoSEQ multiplex PCR; TCRdb's copy has only in-frame clones and lacks some. This repertoire shows some 25,000 clones, roughly 89% found once; its top ten account for 1.5% to 2.5%. Concerning this clone: Its antigen is unknown.

The specimen comprised blood, sampled before transplantation. The receptor's source is a male donor aged 60 or over who later had graft-versus-host disease after an allogeneic stem cell transplant. This chain joins TRBV6-5 and TRBJ2-1, with 9 bases lining up with TRBD1. The CDR3 reads CASREDRGVYNEQFF. In DNA form, the CDR3 reads TGTGCCAGCAGGGAGGACAGGGGCGTATACAATGAGCAGTTCTTC.